Following are 10 T cell receptor beta chains from one sample sequenced in a study of beta chain bispecific antibodies for T cell cancers. Findings and limits, study-wide: The leukemia cells, rather than normal T cells, gave most of the targeted TRBV signal.

Expansion lasted 2 to 3 days, with either anti-CD3 antibody OKT3 or CD3/CD28 beads. Their antigen targets remain unknown. MiXCR, applied by TCRdb to the 5' RACE reads, yields one record per CDR3 protein. The sample records some 17,000 distinct CDR3 sequences, less than 2.5% being singletons. The sequenced sample consisted of healthy donor T cells cultured with leukemia cells. The origin of the receptors is a human donor in good health. Some clones in this sample may be carry-over from other donors' samples.

In this sample, this clonotype turned up many times. The chain uses TRBV9 and TRBJ2-5; TRBD2 matches at 9 bases. Trimming removed 4 bases from V and 5 bases from J; junction bases left unmatched: 12. CDR3 length: 16 amino acids. CDR1 is SGDLS, CDR2 YYNGEE, per germline. The CDR3, as DNA: TGTGCCAGCAGCCATCGGACTAGCGAGCGACCCGAGACCCAGTACTTC. It is translated as CASSHRTSERPETQYF.

This chain uses TRBV12-3 or TRBV12-4 with TRBJ1-5; D ambiguous. V gave up 3 bases and J gave up 3 bases, with 9 bases separating them. The CDR3 contains 14 residues. The CDR3 nucleotides read TGTGCCAGCAGTTTCGGGCAGACCAATCAGCCCCAGCATTTT. It encodes CASSFGQTNQPQHF.

By share, this clonotype ranks as medium-sized. The chain combines TRBV20-1 with TRBJ1-2, with D perhaps TRBD1 (5 bases). The ends were cut back, 5 bases at V and 4 bases at J, with 14 bases in the middle. The germline V gene has CDR1 DFQATT and CDR2 SNEGSKA (reference sequence). This CDR3 region has 13 residues. The CDR3 spells CSAEGLESYGYTF. The CDR3 nucleotides read TGCAGTGCTGAGGGACTCGAGAGCTATGGCTACACCTTC.

The V call is TRBV27, the J call TRBJ2-3; D remains unclear. Germline CDR1 reads MNHEY; CDR2 reads SMNVEV (reference sequence). The V gene lost 7 bases and the J gene lost 1 base, with 6 bases spanning the gap. The CDR3 contains 12 residues. CDR3 sequence (DNA): TGTGCCAGCACCCAGGGCACAGATACGCAGTATTTT. It is translated as CASTQGTDTQYF.

This clonotype was counted ten times or more. V is TRBV27 and J is TRBJ1-5, with no clear D. Germline loops: CDR1 MNHEY, CDR2 SMNVEV (reference sequence). This CDR3 region has 13 residues. Trimming removed 4 bases from V and 4 bases from J, with 8 bases in between. CDR3 amino acids: CASSWSFNQPQHF. CDR3 in DNA: TGTGCCAGCAGTTGGTCCTTTAATCAGCCCCAGCATTTT.

This clonotype has at least ten counts. The chain recombines TRBV5-8 with TRBJ1-5; the D is unclear. The CDR3 consists of 15 residues. The V end lost 4 bases, the J end lost 0 bases, and 11 bases lay between the germline ends. The germline gives CDR1 SGHTS, CDR2 YDEGEE. CDR3 residues: CASSPLIHSNQPQHF. The CDR3 bases are TGTGCCAGCAGCCCCCTCATCCATAGCAATCAGCCCCAGCATTTT.

This clonotype is medium-sized within its sample. This chain joins TRBV7-6 and TRBJ2-1, with D hard to call. The length of the CDR3 is 13 residues. V was cut by 3 bases and J by 9 bases, with 12 bases left in between. Germline V gene sequence: CDR1 SGHVS, CDR2 FNYEAQ. In nucleotides, the CDR3 is TGTGCCAGCAGCTTGGCGCCGGGTGGTGAGCAGTTCTTC. Its translation: CASSLAPGGEQFF.

By frequency in the sample, this clonotype is medium-sized. The chain carries TRBV20-1 and TRBJ1-2; D not resolved. With 0 bases removed from V and 7 bases from J, the gap between germline ends came to 21 bases. The CDR3 runs 16 residues. In germline, CDR1 is DFQATT, CDR2 SNEGSKA (reference sequence). For the CDR3, the DNA is TGCAGTGCTAGAGATACCGCCGAGATTGGGATTTTTGGCTACACCTTC. Protein product: CSARDTAEIGIFGYTF.

This clonotype was counted ten times or more. This chain links TRBV20-1 with TRBJ1-2, with a tentative D call TRBD1 (6 bases). This CDR3 spans 16 amino acids. The germline V and J ends were trimmed by 3 bases and 4 bases, with 21 bases remaining between them. CDR1 is DFQATT, CDR2 SNEGSKA, per germline (reference sequence). CDR3 loop: CSARGITGTLLYGYTF. In nucleotides, the CDR3 is TGCAGTGCTAGGGGGATAACCGGGACACTTCTCTATGGCTACACCTTC.

This clonotype was seen ten or more times. The rearrangement links TRBV4-2 to TRBJ2-3, with 11 nucleotides matching TRBD2. This CDR3 is built from 15 residues. Germline V gene data show CDR1 as LGHNA and CDR2 as YNFKEQ. Trimming took 0 bases from V and 8 from J; bases not matched to a gene: 4. The CDR3 nucleotides read TGTGCCAGCAGCCAAGATCTTACTAGCGGGGGTACGCAGTATTTT. Encoded protein: CASSQDLTSGGTQYF.